Following are 17 T cell receptor beta chains from one sample sequenced in a study of blood T cells in healthy people across ages. Sample-barcoded 5' priming and a J-beta primer mix drove a second PCR of roughly 6 to 12 cycles. Each CDR3 protein is one row after TCRdb ran MiXCR on the 5' RACE reads. The table has about 1.8 million distinct CDR3 sequences, roughly 49% seen once. Sequenced input: blood. The receptors derive from a woman between 35 and 50 years old in good health.

This clonotype was counted only a few times. The genes are TRBV29-1 and TRBJ2-5; either TRBD1 or TRBD2 may supply D (6 bases each). CDR3 length equals 12 residues. In germline, CDR1 is SQVTM, CDR2 ANQGSEA. The V gene lost 6 bases and the J gene lost 1 base, with 9 bases spanning the gap. CDR3 coding DNA: TGCAGCGTATGGGGGGCCCAAGAGACCCAGTACTTC. This codes for CSVWGAQETQYF.

V and J are TRBV20-1 and TRBJ1-5, with D possibly TRBD1 on 5 matching bases. Germline assignment: CDR1 DFQATT and CDR2 SNEGSKA (reference sequence). Trimming removed 6 bases from V and 1 base from J, with 13 bases in between. This CDR3 spans 14 amino acids. The CDR3 loop reads CSARQEGSNQPQHF. CDR3 DNA sequence: TGCAGTGCGCGCCAGGAGGGGAGCAATCAGCCCCAGCATTTT.

The chain carries TRBV29-1 and TRBJ1-2; D perhaps matches TRBD1 (5 bases). CDR3 length: 12 amino acids. Germline values: CDR1 SQVTM, CDR2 ANQGSEA. The CDR3: CSFDSANYGYTF. The CDR3 region has the DNA TGCAGTTTTGACAGCGCTAACTATGGCTACACCTTC.

This clonotype was seen a single time. The rearrangement uses TRBV7-3 and TRBJ2-5; either TRBD1 or TRBD2 may supply D (5 bases each). V gave up 2 bases and J gave up 4 bases, with 17 bases separating them. The CDR3 runs 16 residues. Germline lookup yields CDR1 SGHTA and CDR2 FQGTGA. CDR3 residues: CASSLGRGGVRETQYF. The CDR3 nucleotides are TGTGCCAGCAGCTTAGGGCGTGGGGGAGTCCGAGAGACCCAGTACTTC.

This chain links TRBV14 with TRBJ2-6, with D perhaps TRBD1 (6 bases). The ends were cut back, 4 bases at V and 2 bases at J, with 12 bases in the middle. CDR1 is SGHDN, CDR2 FVKESK, per germline. The CDR3 runs 16 residues. The CDR3 DNA reads as TGTGCCAGCAGCCCGGACAGAAGGACTGGGGCCAACGTCCTGACTTTC. Translated: CASSPDRRTGANVLTF.

This clonotype was observed a few times. The chain carries TRBV27 and TRBJ2-3; D ambiguous. Germline loops: CDR1 MNHEY, CDR2 SMNVEV (reference sequence). The CDR3 sequence is 14 residues long. Trimming took 5 bases from V and 2 from J, leaving 11 bases between them. The CDR3: CASSRQENTDTQYF. DNA of the CDR3: TGTGCCAGCAGTCGCCAGGAGAACACAGATACGCAGTATTTT.

This clonotype has only a few counts. The V and J genes are TRBV5-1 and TRBJ2-1; tentatively, D is TRBD1 (6 bases). Germline-derived CDR1 and CDR2 are SGHRS and YFSETQ. This CDR3 contains 16 residues. Trimming cost V 0 bases and J 5 bases, with 15 bases left between them. The CDR3 DNA reads TGCGCCAGCAGCTTGGCCTGGGCAGGGGCTAACAATGAGCAGTTCTTC. This translates into CASSLAWAGANNEQFF.

The genes are TRBV20-1 and TRBJ2-3, with a possible D match to TRBD1 (7 bases). The CDR3 extends over 14 amino acids. CDR1 and CDR2 (germline): DFQATT, SNEGSKA (reference sequence). V lost 8 bases and J 0 bases, leaving 15 bases between the germline ends. The CDR3 sequence: CSRARGASTDTQYF. CDR3 DNA: TGCAGTAGAGCCAGGGGGGCTAGCACAGATACGCAGTATTTT.

The J gene is TRBJ1-2, the V gene TRBV6-5; the D gene is possibly TRBD1 (5 bases). This CDR3 has 15 amino acids. Trimming pared 7 bases from V and 4 bases from J, leaving 19 bases between. From germline, CDR1 is MNHEY and CDR2 SVGAGI. In DNA form, the CDR3 reads TGTGCCAGCAAAGCGACAGCACTCTCCATCTATGGCTACACCTTC. Translating gives CASKATALSIYGYTF.

The chain uses TRBV6-2 or TRBV6-3 and TRBJ1-2; D may be TRBD1 (6 bases). Germline V lookup: CDR1 MNHEY, CDR2 SVGEGT. The germline V and J ends were trimmed by 6 bases and 7 bases, with 18 bases remaining between them. The CDR3 runs 14 residues. Here the CDR3 reads CASRPGGGFTGYTF. The CDR3, as DNA: TGTGCCAGCAGGCCCGGAGGGGGGTTCACTGGCTACACCTTC.

This clonotype was detected a few times. This chain uses TRBV12-3 or TRBV12-4 with TRBJ2-7; D might be TRBD1 (6 bases). V lost 1 base and J lost 8, with 9 bases in between. The CDR3 spans 12 residues. This CDR3 reads CASSLGRGKQYF. As DNA, the CDR3 is TGTGCCAGCAGTTTAGGCAGGGGAAAGCAGTACTTC.

CDR3 in DNA: TGTGCCAGCAGCTTAGGCCCACAAACGGGGGAGCAGTACTTC. It is translated as CASSLGPQTGEQYF. The chain recombines TRBV11-3 with TRBJ2-7, with TRBD2 as a possible D gene (5 bases). From germline, CDR1 is SGHNT and CDR2 YENEEA. Trimming removed 1 base at V and 7 bases at J, with 14 bases between. The CDR3 totals 14 residues.

In this sample, this clonotype turned up a few times. The chain uses TRBV20-1 and TRBJ2-5; D may be TRBD1 (6 bases). Per germline, CDR1 DFQATT and CDR2 SNEGSKA (reference sequence). Trimming stripped 4 bases from V and 4 bases from J, with 13 bases between. The CDR3 has 13 residues. CDR3 bases: TGCAGTGCTACCACAGGGTATCGAGAGACCCAGTACTTC. Translation: CSATTGYRETQYF.

This sequence joins TRBV28 and TRBJ2-7, with D perhaps matching TRBD2 (6 bases). Germline V lookup: CDR1 MDHEN, CDR2 SYDVKM. Trimming pared 1 base from V and 3 bases from J, leaving 13 bases between. The CDR3 is 15 residues long. CDR3 amino acids: CASSLLGGGGYEQYF. The CDR3 region has the DNA TGTGCCAGCAGTTTATTGGGAGGTGGCGGCTACGAGCAGTACTTC.

The rearrangement links TRBV7-6 to TRBJ1-4, with D possibly matching TRBD1 (6 bases). There are 15 residues in the CDR3. Germline CDR1 reads SGHVS; CDR2 reads FNYEAQ. V was clipped by 5 bases and J by 8 bases, with 18 bases between them. The CDR3 DNA reads TGTGCCAGCAGCCCCTCCCTGGGGGCGGGGGAAAAACTGTTTTTT. This codes for CASSPSLGAGEKLFF.

In its sample, this clonotype was seen many times. V gene TRBV28 combines with J gene TRBJ2-1; 8 positions agree with TRBD2. CDR1 is MDHEN, CDR2 SYDVKM, per germline. J was trimmed by 0 bases and V by 5 bases; bases with no gene match: 3. The CDR3 is 15 residues long. The CDR3 nucleotides read TGTGCCAGCAGTAGTAGCGGGGCCTCCTACAATGAGCAGTTCTTC. Protein: CASSSSGASYNEQFF. The complete variable domain, with remaining parts taken from reference TRBV28 and TRBJ2-1, reads DVKVTQSSRYLVKRTGEKVFLECVQDMDHENMFWYRQDPGLGLRLIYFSYDVKMKEKGDIPEGYSVSREKKERFSLILESASTNQTSMYLCASSSSGASYNEQFFGPGTRLTVL.

This clonotype was counted a single time. A junction end diverges from the germline sequence, so it may reflect a read error. The rearrangement uses TRBV6-2 or TRBV6-3 and TRBJ2-5, with a possible D match to TRBD2 (5 bases). This CDR3 region has 13 residues. Germline values: CDR1 MNHEY, CDR2 SVGEGT. The CDR3 DNA follows: TGTGCCAGCAGTTCGGGAATCCAAGAGGCCCAGTACTTC. Its translation is CASSSGIQEAQYF.